The rows below give T cell receptor beta chains drawn from one sample of a study of tumor and adjacent non-tumor tissue in lung cancer. TCRdb independently ran MiXCR on the multiplex PCR reads; one entry per CDR3 protein. The data hold tens of thousands of distinct CDR3 sequences, with 76% observed a single time. Material: distant non-tumor lung tissue. The origin of the receptors is a man aged 70 or older with non-small cell lung cancer. CDR3s include the opening cysteine and the closing phenylalanine or tryptophan. D genes are given only for firm matches. Only part of the rows carry a size: once, few, many, or a class if the clone is expanded.

size	D	V	J	CDR3	DNA
few	TRBD1	TRBV28	TRBJ1-5	CASSLLGGDRVEPQHF	TGTGCCAGCAGTTTATTGGGGGGGGACAGGGTGGAGCCCCAGCATTTT
many	TRBD1	TRBV29-1	TRBJ1-1	CSASAGGDTEAFF	TGCAGCGCCTCGGCAGGGGGGGACACTGAAGCTTTCTTT
-	TRBD1	TRBV29-1	TRBJ2-5	CSAKPYYRTGQETQYF	TGCAGCGCCAAGCCCTACTACCGGACAGGTCAAGAGACCCAGTACTTC
-	-	TRBV4-3	TRBJ2-1	CASSQDLTEEYDEQFF	TGCGCAAGCAGCCAAGACCTGACAGAGGAATACGATGAGCAGTTCTTC
-	-	TRBV20-1	TRBJ2-3	CSASSSRGTDTQYF	TGCAGTGCTAGTTCTAGCAGGGGAACAGATACGCAGTATTTT
-	-	TRBV29-1	TRBJ1-2	CSVSDGTYGYTF	TGCAGCGTTTCAGACGGCACCTATGGCTACACCTTC
-	-	TRBV6-2/TRBV6-3	TRBJ2-2	CASNRERNTGELFF	TGTGCCAGCAACCGGGAGCGAAACACCGGGGAGCTGTTTTTT
-	TRBD2	TRBV20-1	TRBJ2-3	CSASPSGRARDKQYF	TGCAGTGCTAGTCCTAGCGGGAGGGCCAGAGATAAGCAATATTTT
-	-	TRBV11-2	TRBJ2-3	CASRLDLSDGLGDTQYF	TGTGCCAGTAGATTAGACCTTAGCGACGGGCTTGGGGATACGCAGTATTTT
-	-	TRBV29-1	TRBJ1-2	CNVVPFQSSGEDCYTF	TGCAACGTTGTCCCCTTTCAATCCTCGGGAGAAGATTGCTACACCTTC
-	TRBD1	TRBV6-1	TRBJ1-5	CASRDRGSLAQPQHF	TGTGCCAGCAGGGACAGGGGCTCACTCGCTCAGCCCCAACATTTT
-	TRBD2	TRBV6-2/TRBV6-3	TRBJ2-2	CASNYSVAGSWELFF	TGTGCCAGCAATTATTCAGTAGCGGGATCCTGGGAGCTGTTTTTT
-	-	TRBV6-5	TRBJ2-5	CGSSYQGHEETQYF	TGTGGCAGTAGTTACCAGGGCCACGAGGAGACCCAGTACTTC
-	-	TRBV11-2	TRBJ1-1	CASSIANLRNTEAFF	TGTGCCAGCAGCATCGCCAATCTAAGGAACACTGAAGCTTTCTTT
-	-	TRBV6-1	TRBJ2-7	CAGSARFTYEQYF	TGTGCCGGATCAGCCCGTTTTACCTACGAGCAGTACTTC
few	-	TRBV29-1	TRBJ2-5	CTVDGNQETQYF	TGCACCGTTGACGGGAACCAAGAGACCCAGTACTTC
-	-	TRBV6-2/TRBV6-3	TRBJ2-1	CARSYLAGVHEQFF	TGTGCCAGGAGTTATCTAGCAGGAGTTCATGAGCAGTTCTTC